This T cell receptor (beta chain) was recorded in a study of graft-versus-host responses after intestinal transplantation. Method: immunoSEQ multiplex PCR; TCRdb's copy keeps in-frame clones and lacks some. The sample contains tens of thousands of clones, 85% to 95% of which appear only once. With respect to this clone: Antigen: not known.

The TCR was taken from a human donor who received an intestinal transplant. The material sequenced was unstimulated CD8+ T cells sorted from spleen or lymph node cells, taken before intestinal transplant.

This CDR3 reads CASSPRDSRNTIYF. In DNA, the CDR3 is TGTGCCAGTAGTCCCCGGGACAGCAGAAACACCATATATTTT. The chain has TRBV19 and TRBJ1-3, with 7 bases lining up with TRBD1. CDR1 and CDR2 (germline): LNHDA, SQIVND (reference sequence). This CDR3 region has 14 residues. Losses at the gene ends were 5 bases for V and 5 bases for J; bases not matched to a gene: 6.